These 29 T cell receptor beta chains came from one sample sequenced in a study of T-cell memory formation after mild COVID-19. TCRdb re-derived calls from the 5' RACE reads in MiXCR, one entry per CDR3 protein. The sample yields some 49,000 distinct CDR3 sequences, 25% to 35% seen once. Sequencing input: PBMCs or a T cell subset sorted from them (not recorded which). The receptors here all came from a man in his late teens or twenties who had mild COVID-19 (a few samples of this study predate the infection). Cell type and time point are not known.

This clonotype turned up a few times. The chain carries TRBV6-5 and TRBJ2-2, with D possibly TRBD2 on 5 matching bases. The CDR3 contains 15 residues. The germline V gene has CDR1 MNHEY and CDR2 SVGAGI. Trimming took 2 bases from V and 7 from J, leaving 14 bases between them. The CDR3 nucleotides read TGTGCCAGCAGTTACGGGCGAAGCGGAGGCGGGGAGCTGTTTTTT. Protein sequence: CASSYGRSGGGELFF.

Here the CDR3 DNA reads TGCAGTGCCGGACCCGCGGACACAGATACGCAGTATTTT. Translating gives CSAGPADTDTQYF. The chain recombines TRBV20-1 with TRBJ2-3; D call uncertain. Between the trimmed V and J ends, which lost 6 bases and 2 bases, there was a span of 12 bases. CDR3 size: 13 residues. Germline CDR1 and CDR2: DFQATT and SNEGSKA (reference sequence).

V usage is TRBV24-1 and J usage is TRBJ2-2, with D perhaps matching TRBD1 (6 bases). This CDR3 comprises 14 residues. V was shortened by 2 bases and J by 6 bases, with 9 bases between the two germline ends. Germline V gives CDR1 KGHDR, CDR2 SFDVKD. CDR3 coding DNA: TGTGCCACCAGTGATTACAGGGTCCCCGGGGAGCTGTTTTTT. Translating it yields CATSDYRVPGELFF.

This clonotype came up a few times. The rearrangement joins TRBV11-2 to TRBJ2-1; 9 nucleotides align to TRBD2. The V gene end was trimmed by 6 bases and the J gene end by 9 bases; junction bases not matched to a gene: 12. The CDR3 is 15 amino acids. Germline V CDR1 and CDR2: SGHAT, FQNNGV. The CDR3 nucleotides are TGTGCCAGCAGGATTTCGAGCGGGGGGCCCAGTGAGCAGTTCTTC. Translating it yields CASRISSGGPSEQFF.

The V and J genes are TRBV7-8 and TRBJ2-5; perhaps TRBD1 as D (5 bases). CDR3 size: 12 residues. V shed 5 bases and J shed 3 bases, with 7 bases lying between them. CDR1 is SGHVS and CDR2 is FQNEAQ in the germline V gene. This CDR3 reads CASSRREETQYF. The CDR3 nucleotides are TGTGCCAGCAGCCGCAGGGAAGAGACCCAGTACTTC.

There are a few counts of this clonotype. The V call is TRBV6-6, the J call TRBJ1-1; possible D gene TRBD1, 6 bases. Germline CDR1 MNHNY, CDR2 SVGAGI (reference sequence). The CDR3 sequence is 15 residues long. The V gene lost 2 bases and the J gene lost 4 bases, with 14 bases spanning the gap. Here the CDR3 DNA reads TGTGCCAGCAGTTACCTCTCCGCAGGGGCCACTGAAGCTTTCTTT. This codes for CASSYLSAGATEAFF.

The chain uses TRBV6-5 and TRBJ1-1; 7 bases are shared with TRBD1. Germline CDR1 is MNHEY and CDR2 is SVGAGI. CDR3 length: 14 amino acids. J lost 4 bases, V lost 0 bases, and 2 bases had no gene match. The CDR3 DNA reads as TGTGCCAGCAGTTACTCGACAGGGATCACTGAAGCTTTCTTT. It encodes CASSYSTGITEAFF.

The V call is TRBV12-3 or TRBV12-4, the J call TRBJ2-5, with 10 bases lining up with TRBD1. J lost 2 bases, V lost 6 bases, and 3 bases had no gene match. This CDR3 spans 14 amino acids. The DNA of the CDR3 is TGTGCCAGCAGCTTGGACAGGGGGCAAGAGACCCAGTACTTC. Its translation is CASSLDRGQETQYF.

The DNA of the CDR3 is TGTGCCAGCAGCCCCCCGTCAGGGTACGTTGAGCAGTTCTTC. The encoded protein is CASSPPSGYVEQFF. The chain is built from TRBV9 and TRBJ2-1; weak D call: TRBD1 (5 bases). Germline CDR1 reads SGDLS; CDR2 reads YYNGEE. The CDR3 length is 14 residues. Trimming took off 4 bases at V and 9 bases at J, with 17 bases between the two ends. The whole variable domain, remainder taken from reference TRBV9 and TRBJ2-1, is DSGVTQTPKHLITATGQRVTLRCSPRSGDLSVYWYQQSLDQGLQFLIQYYNGEERAKGNILERFSAQQFPDLHSELNLSSLELGDSALYFCASSPPSGYVEQFFGPGTRLTVL.

The CDR3 DNA is TGTGCCAGCAGCCCAGCGGTCCTCTATGAGCAGTTCTTC. This encodes CASSPAVLYEQFF. The chain recombines TRBV7-8 with TRBJ2-1, with D perhaps matching TRBD2 (5 bases). CDR3 length: 13 amino acids. V lost 5 bases to trimming and J lost 8 bases, with 13 bases between them. The germline CDR1 and CDR2 sequences are SGHVS and FQNEAQ.

This clonotype was seen a few times. The chain has TRBV4-1 and TRBJ2-7, with 10 bases lining up with TRBD2. V trimming: 5 bases; J trimming: 4 bases; junction bases outside the gene matches: 5. CDR3 length: 14 residues. The germline V gene encodes CDR1 MGHRA and CDR2 YSYEKL. The CDR3: CASSYGTSDYEQYF. CDR3 in DNA: TGCGCCAGCAGCTACGGGACTAGCGATTACGAGCAGTACTTC.

This clonotype was seen a handful of times. The chain links TRBV20-1 to TRBJ2-7, with D possibly called TRBD1 or TRBD2 (5 bases each). The germline V gene encodes CDR1 DFQATT and CDR2 SNEGSKA (reference sequence). Deletions cut 0 bases from V and 0 bases from J, with 12 bases between. The CDR3 consists of 15 residues. CDR3 DNA sequence: TGCAGTGCTAGAGACGGGGCGAGCGGCTCCTACGAGCAGTACTTC. Protein product: CSARDGASGSYEQYF.

This clonotype occurred a few times. The chain recombines TRBV4-1 with TRBJ2-7, with D unresolved. Trimming cost V 0 bases and J 0 bases, with 9 bases left between them. The germline V gene encodes CDR1 MGHRA and CDR2 YSYEKL. The CDR3 spans 15 residues. As DNA, the CDR3 is TGCGCCAGCAGCCAAGATCCAGGCCCCTCCTACGAGCAGTACTTC. It yields the protein CASSQDPGPSYEQYF.

The chain couples TRBV7-2 to TRBJ1-2; tentative D call: TRBD1 (5 bases). The CDR3 has 15 amino acids. Germline V lookup: CDR1 SGHTA, CDR2 FQGNSA. Trimming shortened V by 1 base and J by 3 bases, and 12 bases separated the two germline ends. The CDR3 region has the DNA TGTGCCAGCAGCTTAGTTGGGGGGGTGGACTATGGCTACACCTTC. Its translation: CASSLVGGVDYGYTF.

This rearrangement joins TRBV20-1 to TRBJ2-5; 7 bases fit TRBD1. The germline V gene has CDR1 DFQATT and CDR2 SNEGSKA (reference sequence). With 5 bases clipped from V and 1 base from J, the junction kept 7 bases outside the gene matches. This CDR3 region has 14 residues. The CDR3 reads CSASGTDLQETQYF. The DNA of the CDR3 is TGCAGTGCTTCCGGGACAGATCTCCAAGAGACCCAGTACTTC.

The DNA of the CDR3 is TGTGCCAGCAGCTCCCGATCGAGCCTCCTCACAGATACGCAGTATTTT. It translates to CASSSRSSLLTDTQYF. The chain recombines TRBV3-1 with TRBJ2-3; D uncertain. Germline CDR1 and CDR2: LGHDT and YNNKEL (reference sequence). CDR3 length: 16 amino acids. V shed 5 bases and J shed 2 bases, with 17 bases lying between them.

This clonotype was seen only a few times. This chain links TRBV2 with TRBJ1-2, with D perhaps matching TRBD1 (5 bases). The CDR3 runs to 12 residues. Trimming left V 5 bases short and J 8 bases short, with 12 bases between. Germline V CDR1 and CDR2: SNHLY, FYNNEI. This CDR3 reads CASSPRTYGYTF. The DNA for the CDR3 is TGTGCCAGCAGTCCCAGGACATACGGCTACACCTTC. Drawing the rest from reference TRBV2 and TRBJ1-2, the complete variable domain is EPEVTQTPSHQVTQMGQEVILRCVPISNHLYFYWYRQILGQKVEFLVSFYNNEISEKSEIFDDQFSVERPDGSNFTLKIRSTKLEDSAMYFCASSPRTYGYTFGSGTRLTVV.

Only a few counts were recorded for this clonotype. V is TRBV6-2 or TRBV6-3 and J is TRBJ2-3; no clear D gene. The CDR3 runs 14 residues. Trimming cost V 0 bases and J 7 bases, with 11 bases left between them. Per the germline V gene, CDR1 is MNHEY and CDR2 is SVGEGT. This CDR3 is CASSYSILGNTQYF. The CDR3 DNA is TGTGCCAGCAGTTACTCGATACTGGGGAATACGCAGTATTTT.

This rearrangement joins TRBV11-1 to TRBJ2-2; D gene uncertain. Per the germline V gene, CDR1 is SGHAT and CDR2 is FQDESV (reference sequence). The V end lost 8 bases, the J end lost 1 base, and 11 bases lay between the germline ends. CDR3 length: 14 residues. CDR3 nucleotides: TGTGCCAGCTTGTCGAGTGAGAACACCGGGGAGCTGTTTTTT. It yields the protein CASLSSENTGELFF.

The chain carries TRBV3-1 and TRBJ2-5; D is undetermined. The V end lost 0 bases, the J end lost 5 bases, and 10 bases lay between the germline ends. The V gene's germline CDR1 is LGHDT and CDR2 YNNKEL (reference sequence). CDR3 length equals 14 residues. The CDR3 bases are TGTGCCAGCAGCCAAGAAAGGCCCGTGGAGACCCAGTACTTC. Protein sequence: CASSQERPVETQYF.

The chain couples TRBV6-6 to TRBJ1-5, with D possibly being TRBD1 (6 bases). The CDR3 extends over 16 amino acids. From germline, CDR1 is MNHNY and CDR2 SVGAGI (reference sequence). Between the trimmed V and J ends, which lost 6 bases and 7 bases, there was a span of 22 bases. The CDR3 protein is CASSFEPPGEGQPQHF. The CDR3 DNA reads TGTGCCAGCAGCTTCGAACCCCCAGGGGAAGGACAGCCCCAGCATTTT.

J is TRBJ1-5 and V is TRBV6-2 or TRBV6-3; D not certain. V was cut by 4 bases and J by 5 bases, with 9 bases left in between. Germline V gene data show CDR1 as MNHEY and CDR2 as SVGEGT. The CDR3 has 13 residues. CDR3 amino acids: CASSLSGYQPQHF. Written as DNA, the CDR3 is TGTGCCAGCAGTTTATCAGGCTATCAGCCCCAGCATTTT.

The chain couples TRBV6-2 or TRBV6-3 to TRBJ1-5; 8 bases agree with TRBD1. Germline V gene sequence: CDR1 MNHEY, CDR2 SVGEGT. After removal of 8 bases from V and 7 bases from J, the junction contained 10 bases not matched to a gene. The CDR3 has 14 residues. CDR3 nucleotide sequence: TGTGCCAGCTCCCTAGGACAGGGCGGACAGCCCCAGCATTTT. It specifies CASSLGQGGQPQHF.

With respect to this clonotype: One end of the junction varies from germline; a read error may be responsible. The V and J genes are TRBV5-5 and TRBJ2-2; weak D call: TRBD1 (5 bases). Germline V gene data show CDR1 as SGHKS and CDR2 as YYEKEE (reference sequence). There are 16 residues in the CDR3. This CDR3 is CASGLRRELNTGELFF. The DNA of the CDR3 is TGTGCCAGCGGCTTGCGCAGGGAATTGAACACCGGGGAGCTGTTTTTT.

V is TRBV6-2 or TRBV6-3 and J is TRBJ2-1; the match to TRBD2 covers 13 bases. The germline V gene encodes CDR1 MNHEY and CDR2 SVGEGT. The CDR3 covers 16 residues. J was trimmed by 7 bases and V by 4 bases; bases with no gene match: 7. The CDR3 sequence is CASSWSTSGGENEQFF. The CDR3 nucleotides are TGTGCCAGCAGTTGGAGTACTAGCGGGGGGGAGAATGAGCAGTTCTTC.

This clonotype was counted only a few times. This chain joins TRBV20-1 and TRBJ1-5, with a tentative D call TRBD1 (5 bases). Trimming removed 6 bases at V and 2 bases at J, with 11 bases between. In germline, CDR1 is DFQATT, CDR2 SNEGSKA (reference sequence). The CDR3 length is 13 residues. Here the CDR3 reads CSAEQEGNQPQHF. CDR3 bases: TGCAGTGCCGAACAGGAGGGCAATCAGCCCCAGCATTTT.

This chain connects TRBV12-3 or TRBV12-4 to TRBJ1-5, with 7 bases fitting TRBD1. The CDR3 covers 14 residues. V was clipped by 5 bases and J by 2 bases; unmatched bases: 3. The CDR3 DNA follows: TGTGCCAGCAGTCACGACAGGGGCAATCAGCCCCAGCATTTT. Translating it yields CASSHDRGNQPQHF.

The J gene is TRBJ1-1, the V gene TRBV12-3 or TRBV12-4; D remains ambiguous. The CDR3 is 15 residues long. V lost 5 bases and J 0 bases, leaving 13 bases between the germline ends. The CDR3 bases are TGTGCCAGCAGTCCGCGGGGAGGGATGAACACTGAAGCTTTCTTT. Translating it yields CASSPRGGMNTEAFF.

This clonotype has just a few counts. The chain carries TRBV6-5 and TRBJ2-1, with unresolved D. The CDR3 totals 14 residues. With 0 bases removed from V and 7 bases from J, the gap between germline ends came to 10 bases. Germline V CDR1 and CDR2: MNHEY, SVGAGI. CDR3 nucleotide sequence: TGTGCCAGCAGTTACTCTTGGCCCCCGAATGAGCAGTTCTTC. Translating gives CASSYSWPPNEQFF.